These T cell receptor beta chains were read from a single sample in a study of blood T cell repertoires in COVID-19. Sequencing was performed with immunoSEQ multiplex PCR; in TCRdb, only in-frame clones are kept and a portion is missing. The sample consists of 210,000 or so clones, just over 85% of them appearing once. Sequencing was done on a sample of peripheral blood. The receptors come from a man aged 18-30 years with active or convalescent COVID-19. The CDR3 runs from the conserved cysteine through the conserved F or W. A D gene is named only where the DNA matches it firmly. Clone size is not always given. Where it is, it says once, few, many or a class for expanded clones.

CDR3 protein: CASNVEGSRRGGYTF
CDR3 DNA: TGTGCCAGCAATGTGGAAGGGTCCCGCCGGGGTGGCTACACCTTC
V gene: TRBV2
clone size: .
J gene: TRBJ1-2
D gene: .

CDR3 protein: CASSVAPRGTDTQYF
CDR3 DNA: TGTGCCAGCAGCGTAGCCCCCCGGGGTACAGATACGCAGTATTTT
V gene: TRBV9
clone size: .
J gene: TRBJ2-3
D gene: .

CDR3 protein: CATGIRTGVYEQYF
CDR3 DNA: TGTGCCACTGGAATAAGGACAGGGGTGTACGAGCAGTACTTC
V gene: TRBV10-3
clone size: .
J gene: TRBJ2-7
D gene: TRBD1

CDR3 protein: CASSFEQGNEKLFF
CDR3 DNA: TGTGCCAGCAGCTTTGAACAGGGGAATGAAAAACTGTTTTTT
V gene: TRBV5-6
clone size: .
J gene: TRBJ1-4
D gene: TRBD1

CDR3 protein: CASVAGGRNEQFF
CDR3 DNA: TGTGCCAGTGTAGCGGGAGGCCGAAATGAGCAGTTCTTC
V gene: TRBV12-3/TRBV12-4
clone size: .
J gene: TRBJ2-1
D gene: TRBD2

CDR3 protein: CASSGRRGETQYF
CDR3 DNA: TGTGCCAGCTCGGGCCGCAGGGGGGAGACCCAGTACTTC
V gene: TRBV6-4
clone size: .
J gene: TRBJ2-5
D gene: TRBD1

CDR3 protein: CASSVGTGALHEQYF
CDR3 DNA: TGTGCCAGCAGCGTAGGGACAGGGGCACTCCACGAGCAGTACTTC
V gene: TRBV7-9
clone size: .
J gene: TRBJ2-7
D gene: TRBD1

CDR3 protein: CASSSAAGAETQYF
CDR3 DNA: TGTGCCAGCAGTTCCGCCGCGGGAGCTGAGACCCAGTACTTC
V gene: TRBV9
clone size: .
J gene: TRBJ2-5
D gene: TRBD2

CDR3 protein: CATSRDVGVGANVLTF
CDR3 DNA: TGTGCCACCAGCAGAGATGTGGGAGTGGGGGCCAACGTCCTGACTTTC
V gene: TRBV15
clone size: .
J gene: TRBJ2-6
D gene: .

CDR3 protein: CASSRPLGGLEFNEQFF
CDR3 DNA: TGTGCCAGCAGTCGGCCACTCGGGGGACTAGAATTCAATGAGCAGTTCTTC
V gene: TRBV2
clone size: .
J gene: TRBJ2-1
D gene: TRBD2

CDR3 protein: CASSGEGLVGTEAFF
CDR3 DNA: TGTGCCAGCAGCGGGGAGGGGTTGGTGGGCACTGAAGCTTTCTTT
V gene: TRBV5-4
clone size: .
J gene: TRBJ1-1
D gene: .

CDR3 protein: CSILAPSTDTQYF
CDR3 DNA: TGCAGCATACTAGCGCCTAGCACAGATACGCAGTATTTT
V gene: TRBV29-1
clone size: .
J gene: TRBJ2-3
D gene: TRBD2

CDR3 protein: CSVGQGAGELFF
CDR3 DNA: TGCAGCGTGGGACAGGGGGCCGGGGAGCTGTTTTTT
V gene: TRBV29-1
clone size: .
J gene: TRBJ2-2
D gene: TRBD1

CDR3 protein: CASSPRAGQGGLIEQFF
CDR3 DNA: TGCGCCAGCAGCCCCAGGGCGGGACAGGGGGGGCTTATTGAGCAGTTCTTC
V gene: TRBV5-1
clone size: .
J gene: TRBJ2-1
D gene: TRBD1

CDR3 protein: CASSQGGQAYQPQHF
CDR3 DNA: TGTGCCAGCAGCCAAGGAGGCCAAGCGTATCAGCCCCAGCATTTT
V gene: TRBV3-1/TRBV3-2
clone size: .
J gene: TRBJ1-5
D gene: .

CDR3 protein: CASSLQGGVAELYNEQFF
CDR3 DNA: TGTGCCAGCAGCCTACAGGGGGGGGTAGCGGAGCTATACAATGAGCAGTTCTTC
V gene: TRBV21-1
clone size: .
J gene: TRBJ2-1
D gene: .

CDR3 protein: CASSVGGTGGDTIYF
CDR3 DNA: TGTGCCAGCAGCGTAGGAGGGACAGGGGGTGACACCATATATTTT
V gene: TRBV9
clone size: .
J gene: TRBJ1-3
D gene: TRBD1

CDR3 protein: CASLAVATNTEAFF
CDR3 DNA: TGTGCCAGCCTTGCAGTCGCCACGAACACTGAAGCTTTCTTT
V gene: TRBV6-5
clone size: few
J gene: TRBJ1-1
D gene: .

CDR3 protein: CASSEVQGYEQYF
CDR3 DNA: TGCGCCAGCAGTGAAGTCCAGGGGTACGAGCAGTACTTC
V gene: TRBV10-2
clone size: .
J gene: TRBJ2-7
D gene: .

CDR3 protein: CASSQEGSRGDNEQFF
CDR3 DNA: TGTGCCAGCAGCCAAGAGGGATCCAGGGGGGACAATGAGCAGTTCTTC
V gene: TRBV3-1/TRBV3-2
clone size: .
J gene: TRBJ2-1
D gene: .

CDR3 protein: CSATVRGNYEQYF
CDR3 DNA: TGCAGCGCCACGGTGCGCGGGAACTACGAGCAGTACTTC
V gene: TRBV29-1
clone size: .
J gene: TRBJ2-7
D gene: .

CDR3 protein: CASSPSPGQGTYEQYF
CDR3 DNA: TGTGCCAGCTCACCAAGCCCGGGACAGGGAACCTACGAGCAGTACTTC
V gene: TRBV18
clone size: .
J gene: TRBJ2-7
D gene: TRBD1

CDR3 protein: CASVGVRGPSRTTGELFF
CDR3 DNA: TGTGCCAGCGTAGGGGTGCGGGGGCCATCAAGGACCACCGGGGAGCTGTTTTTT
V gene: TRBV2
clone size: .
J gene: TRBJ2-2
D gene: .

CDR3 protein: CASSFVRLADNEQFF
CDR3 DNA: TGTGCCAGCAGCTTCGTGAGACTAGCGGACAATGAGCAGTTCTTC
V gene: TRBV7-2
clone size: .
J gene: TRBJ2-1
D gene: TRBD2

CDR3 protein: CASSPPNRAQETQYF
CDR3 DNA: TGTGCCAGCTCACCACCCAACAGGGCTCAAGAGACCCAGTACTTC
V gene: TRBV18
clone size: .
J gene: TRBJ2-5
D gene: .

CDR3 protein: CASSGNRVMDTGELFF
CDR3 DNA: TGTGCCAGCAGCGGAAACAGGGTAATGGACACCGGGGAGCTGTTTTTT
V gene: TRBV9
clone size: once
J gene: TRBJ2-2
D gene: .

CDR3 protein: CASSHGTNYEQYF
CDR3 DNA: TGTGCCAGCAGCCACGGGACTAACTACGAGCAGTACTTC
V gene: TRBV7-9
clone size: .
J gene: TRBJ2-7
D gene: TRBD2

CDR3 protein: CASSLVGGPNQETQYF
CDR3 DNA: TGCGCCAGCAGCTTGGTTGGCGGGCCAAACCAAGAGACCCAGTACTTC
V gene: TRBV5-1
clone size: .
J gene: TRBJ2-5
D gene: .

CDR3 protein: CASSLLVWGQLTDTQYF
CDR3 DNA: TGTGCCAGCAGCTTATTGGTCTGGGGACAGCTTACAGATACGCAGTATTTT
V gene: TRBV7-9
clone size: once
J gene: TRBJ2-3
D gene: TRBD1

CDR3 protein: CASSGQGANQPQHF
CDR3 DNA: TGTGCCAGCAGCGGACAGGGGGCCAATCAGCCCCAGCATTTT
V gene: TRBV2
clone size: .
J gene: TRBJ1-5
D gene: TRBD1

CDR3 protein: CSAMDSGRKFF
CDR3 DNA: TGCAGTGCTATGGATAGCGGGAGAAAGTTCTTC
V gene: TRBV20-1
clone size: .
J gene: TRBJ2-1
D gene: TRBD2

CDR3 protein: CASRWWGGNTEAFF
CDR3 DNA: TGTGCCAGCAGATGGTGGGGCGGGAACACTGAAGCTTTCTTT
V gene: TRBV27
clone size: few
J gene: TRBJ1-1
D gene: .

CDR3 protein: CASSKGGRAVETQYF
CDR3 DNA: TGCGCCAGCAGCAAGGGCGGGAGAGCTGTAGAGACCCAGTACTTC
V gene: TRBV10-1
clone size: .
J gene: TRBJ2-5
D gene: TRBD2

CDR3 protein: CASSIRTAQPQHF
CDR3 DNA: TGTGCCAGTAGTATCAGGACTGCTCAGCCCCAGCATTTT
V gene: TRBV19
clone size: .
J gene: TRBJ1-5
D gene: .

CDR3 protein: CASSGRLAGADTQYF
CDR3 DNA: TGTGCCAGCAGTGGAAGACTAGCGGGAGCGGATACGCAGTATTTT
V gene: TRBV6-2/TRBV6-3
clone size: .
J gene: TRBJ2-3
D gene: TRBD2

CDR3 protein: CASSPHGQPQHF
CDR3 DNA: TGTGCCAGCAGCCCTCACGGTCAGCCCCAGCATTTT
V gene: TRBV27
clone size: .
J gene: TRBJ1-5
D gene: .

CDR3 protein: CASGLPQREKETNEQFF
CDR3 DNA: TGTGCTAGTGGTTTGCCCCAGCGGGAGAAGGAAACCAATGAGCAGTTCTTC
V gene: TRBV12-5
clone size: .
J gene: TRBJ2-1
D gene: TRBD2

CDR3 protein: CASSLAVGSQPQHF
CDR3 DNA: TGTGCCAGCAGCTTGGCCGTAGGGAGTCAGCCCCAGCATTTT
V gene: TRBV5-6
clone size: .
J gene: TRBJ1-5
D gene: .

CDR3 protein: CASSLFGDEQFF
CDR3 DNA: TGTGCCAGCAGCTTATTCGGTGATGAGCAGTTCTTC
V gene: TRBV11-3
clone size: .
J gene: TRBJ2-1
D gene: .

CDR3 protein: CAWRPLGTEAFF
CDR3 DNA: TGTGCCTGGAGGCCCCTCGGCACTGAAGCTTTCTTT
V gene: TRBV30
clone size: .
J gene: TRBJ1-1
D gene: .

CDR3 protein: CAWSHYESSETASDTQYF
CDR3 DNA: TGTGCCTGGAGTCATTACGAAAGTAGCGAGACGGCATCAGATACGCAGTATTTT
V gene: TRBV30
clone size: .
J gene: TRBJ2-3
D gene: .

CDR3 protein: CASSLNRVRGYTF
CDR3 DNA: TGTGCCAGCAGCTTAAACAGGGTGAGGGGCTACACCTTC
V gene: TRBV7-2
clone size: once
J gene: TRBJ1-2
D gene: .

CDR3 protein: CASSTTGSGAIIQYF
CDR3 DNA: TGTGCCAGTAGTACGACAGGGAGTGGGGCGATCATTCAGTACTTC
V gene: TRBV19
clone size: .
J gene: TRBJ2-4
D gene: TRBD1

CDR3 protein: CASSEEGLGNQPQHF
CDR3 DNA: TGTGCCAGCAGTGAGGAGGGGTTGGGCAATCAGCCCCAGCATTTT
V gene: TRBV2
clone size: once
J gene: TRBJ1-5
D gene: .

CDR3 protein: CASSQHGTGIGTEAFF
CDR3 DNA: TGCGCCAGCAGCCAACATGGGACAGGGATCGGCACTGAAGCTTTCTTT
V gene: TRBV4-3
clone size: few
J gene: TRBJ1-1
D gene: TRBD1

CDR3 protein: CASSLGVNTPNEKLFF
CDR3 DNA: TGTGCCAGCAGCTTGGGTGTGAACACACCTAATGAAAAACTGTTTTTT
V gene: TRBV5-6
clone size: .
J gene: TRBJ1-4
D gene: .

CDR3 protein: CASSLASGMNNSPLHF
CDR3 DNA: TGTGCCAGCAGCTTAGCGTCTGGCATGAACAATTCACCCCTCCACTTT
V gene: TRBV7-9
clone size: .
J gene: TRBJ1-6
D gene: .

CDR3 protein: CASSYSNQPQHF
CDR3 DNA: TGTGCCAGCAGCTATAGCAATCAGCCCCAGCATTTT
V gene: TRBV28
clone size: .
J gene: TRBJ1-5
D gene: .

CDR3 protein: CASSQVTGLDEQFF
CDR3 DNA: TGTGCCAGCAGCCAAGTAACAGGGCTCGATGAGCAGTTCTTC
V gene: TRBV14
clone size: .
J gene: TRBJ2-1
D gene: .

CDR3 protein: CASSPRQETNSPLHF
CDR3 DNA: TGTGCCAGCTCACCAAGACAGGAGACAAATTCACCCCTCCACTTT
V gene: TRBV18
clone size: .
J gene: TRBJ1-6
D gene: .

CDR3 protein: CASSPGQDSGNTIYF
CDR3 DNA: TGTGCCAGCTCACCGGGACAGGACTCTGGAAACACCATATATTTT
V gene: TRBV18
clone size: once
J gene: TRBJ1-3
D gene: TRBD1